What follows is one T cell receptor beta chain and its context. Its antigen remains unidentified. V lost 4 bases and J 0 bases, leaving 9 bases between the germline ends. The germline V gene has CDR1 WNHNN and CDR2 SYGVQD (reference sequence). This CDR3 contains 15 residues. Each CD8 memory set brought CD45RO+ cells together with CCR7-negative CD45RA+ TemRA cells. The data stem from a study of shared clonotypes between healthy human individuals. Study-wide background: Plates per donor: three CD4 naive, three CD4 memory, two CD8 naive, one CD8 memory.

Study findings and constraints: Lower generation probabilities were found for non-shared clonotypes than for those shared by all four donors.

The authors ran the assay at deep level. TCRdb's copy holds only in-frame clones and misses some; the assay was immunoSEQ multiplex PCR. The table has some 690,000 clones, about 92% seen once. Input material: memory CD8+ T cells from PBMCs. Subset specified: CD45RO+ cells pooled with CCR7-negative TemRA cells. The chain has TRBV10-1 and TRBJ2-2; tentative D call: TRBD1 (6 bases). This TCR came from a young man in good health. Some clones in this sample may be carry-over from other donors' samples. As DNA, the CDR3 is TGCGCCAGCAGTGCCGACAGGTCGAACACCGGGGAGCTGTTTTTT. Encoded protein: CASSADRSNTGELFF.